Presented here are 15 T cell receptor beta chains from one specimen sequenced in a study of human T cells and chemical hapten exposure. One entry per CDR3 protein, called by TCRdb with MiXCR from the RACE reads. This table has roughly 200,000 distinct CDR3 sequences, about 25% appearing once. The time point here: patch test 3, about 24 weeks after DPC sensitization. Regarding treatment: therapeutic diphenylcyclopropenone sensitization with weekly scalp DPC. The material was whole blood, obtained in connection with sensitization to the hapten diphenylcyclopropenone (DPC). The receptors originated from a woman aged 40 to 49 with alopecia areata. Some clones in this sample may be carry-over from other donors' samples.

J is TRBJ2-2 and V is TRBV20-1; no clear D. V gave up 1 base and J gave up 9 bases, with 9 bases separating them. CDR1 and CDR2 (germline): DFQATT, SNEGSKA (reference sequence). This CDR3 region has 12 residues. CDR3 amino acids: CSARGPNRELFF. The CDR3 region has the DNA TGCAGTGCTAGAGGACCCAATAGGGAGCTGTTTTTT.

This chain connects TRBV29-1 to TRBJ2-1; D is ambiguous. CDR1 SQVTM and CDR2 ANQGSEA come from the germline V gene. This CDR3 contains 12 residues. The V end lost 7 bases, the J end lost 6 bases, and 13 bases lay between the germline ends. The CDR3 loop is CSARIGPNEQFF. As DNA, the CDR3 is TGCAGCGCCAGGATCGGGCCCAATGAGCAGTTCTTC.

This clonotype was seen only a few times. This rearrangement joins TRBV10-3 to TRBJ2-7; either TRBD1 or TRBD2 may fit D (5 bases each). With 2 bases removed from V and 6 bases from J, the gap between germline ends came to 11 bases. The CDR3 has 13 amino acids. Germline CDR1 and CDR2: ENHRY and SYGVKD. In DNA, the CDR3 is TGTGCCATCAGTGAGCTTGCGAGGGGCGAGCAGTACTTC. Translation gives CAISELARGEQYF.

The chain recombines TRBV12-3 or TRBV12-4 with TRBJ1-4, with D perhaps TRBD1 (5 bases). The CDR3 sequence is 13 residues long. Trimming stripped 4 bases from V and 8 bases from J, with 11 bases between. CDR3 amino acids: CASSSGRGEKLFF. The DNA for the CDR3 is TGTGCCAGCAGTTCAGGGCGAGGCGAAAAACTGTTTTTT.

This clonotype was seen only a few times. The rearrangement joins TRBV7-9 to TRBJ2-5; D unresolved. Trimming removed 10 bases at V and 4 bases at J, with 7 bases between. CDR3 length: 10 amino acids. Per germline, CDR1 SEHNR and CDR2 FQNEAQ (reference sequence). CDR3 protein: CATSVETQYF. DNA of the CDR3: TGTGCCACCTCGGTAGAGACCCAGTACTTC. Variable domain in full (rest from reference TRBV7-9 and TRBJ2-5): DTGVSQNPRHKITKRGQNVTFRCDPISEHNRLYWYRQTLGQGPEFLTYFQNEAQLEKSRLLSDRFSAERPKGSFSTLEIQRTEQGDSAMYLCATSVETQYFGPGTRLLVL.

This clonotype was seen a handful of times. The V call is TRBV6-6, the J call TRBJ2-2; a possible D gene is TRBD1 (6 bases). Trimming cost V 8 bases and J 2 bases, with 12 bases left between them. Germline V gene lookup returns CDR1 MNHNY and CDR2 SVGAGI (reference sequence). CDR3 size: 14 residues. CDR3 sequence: CASGPTGNTGELFF. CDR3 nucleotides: TGTGCCAGCGGACCGACAGGAAACACCGGGGAGCTGTTTTTT.

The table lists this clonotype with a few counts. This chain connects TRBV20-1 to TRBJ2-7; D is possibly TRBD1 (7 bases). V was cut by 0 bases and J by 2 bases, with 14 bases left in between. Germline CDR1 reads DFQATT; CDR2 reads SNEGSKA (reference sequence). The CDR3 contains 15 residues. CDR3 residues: CSARDSRGATYEQYF. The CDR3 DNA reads TGCAGTGCTAGAGATTCCAGGGGGGCCACCTACGAGCAGTACTTC.

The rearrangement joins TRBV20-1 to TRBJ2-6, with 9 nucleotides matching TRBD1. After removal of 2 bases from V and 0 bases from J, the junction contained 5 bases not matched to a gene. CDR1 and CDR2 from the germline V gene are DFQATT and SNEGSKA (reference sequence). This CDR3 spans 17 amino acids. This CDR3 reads CSARTGGSYSGANVLTF. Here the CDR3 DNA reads TGCAGTGCTAGAACAGGGGGCTCCTACTCTGGGGCCAACGTCCTGACTTTC.

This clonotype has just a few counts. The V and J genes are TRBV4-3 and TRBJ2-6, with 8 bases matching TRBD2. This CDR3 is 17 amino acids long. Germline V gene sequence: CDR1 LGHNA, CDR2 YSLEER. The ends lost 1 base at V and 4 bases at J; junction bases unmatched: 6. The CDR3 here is CASSQGTSNRGANVLTF. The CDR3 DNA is TGCGCCAGCAGCCAAGGGACTAGCAACCGGGGGGCCAACGTCCTGACTTTC.

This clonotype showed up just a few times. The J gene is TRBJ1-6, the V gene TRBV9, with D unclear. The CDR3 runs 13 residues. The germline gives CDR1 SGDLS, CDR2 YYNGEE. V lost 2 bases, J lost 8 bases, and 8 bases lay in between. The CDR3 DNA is TGTGCCAGCAGCGTTGGAAGTGATTCACCCCTCCACTTT. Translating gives CASSVGSDSPLHF.

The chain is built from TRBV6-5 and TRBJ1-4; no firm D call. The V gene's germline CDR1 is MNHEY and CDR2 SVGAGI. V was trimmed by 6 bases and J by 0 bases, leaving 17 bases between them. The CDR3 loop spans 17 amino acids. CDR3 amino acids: CASRYTETPATNEKLFF. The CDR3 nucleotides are TGTGCCAGCAGATACACCGAGACACCCGCAACTAATGAAAAACTGTTTTTT.

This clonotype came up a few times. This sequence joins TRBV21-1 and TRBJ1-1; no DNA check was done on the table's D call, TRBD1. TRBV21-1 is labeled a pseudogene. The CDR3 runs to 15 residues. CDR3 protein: CASSKEETGDTEAFF. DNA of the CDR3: TGTGCCAGCAGCAAAGAGGAGACAGGGGACACTGAAGCTTTCTTT.

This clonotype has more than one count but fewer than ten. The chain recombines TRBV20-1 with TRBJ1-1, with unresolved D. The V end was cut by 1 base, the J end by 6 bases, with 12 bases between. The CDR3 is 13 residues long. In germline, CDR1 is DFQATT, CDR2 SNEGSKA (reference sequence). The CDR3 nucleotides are TGCAGTGCTAGAGTAGGTGTTATTCCTGAAGCTTTCTTT. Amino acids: CSARVGVIPEAFF.

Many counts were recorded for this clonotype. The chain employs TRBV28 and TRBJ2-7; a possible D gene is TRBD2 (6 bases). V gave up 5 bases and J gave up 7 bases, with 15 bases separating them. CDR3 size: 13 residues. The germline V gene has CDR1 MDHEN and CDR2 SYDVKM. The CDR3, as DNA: TGTGCCAGCAGTCCCCGGCGGGCGGGAGAGCAGTACTTC. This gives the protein CASSPRRAGEQYF.

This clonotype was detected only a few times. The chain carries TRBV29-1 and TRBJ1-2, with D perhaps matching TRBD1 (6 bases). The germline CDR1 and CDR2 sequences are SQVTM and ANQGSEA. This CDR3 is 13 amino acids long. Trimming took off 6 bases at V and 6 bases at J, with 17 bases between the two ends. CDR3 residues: CSVRGGRADGYTF. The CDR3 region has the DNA TGCAGCGTCCGAGGGGGACGGGCCGATGGCTACACCTTC.